A selection of T cell receptor beta chains follows, all from one sample in a study of PD-1 blockade in classical Hodgkin lymphoma. Sequencing used immunoSEQ multiplex PCR; TCRdb keeps in-frame clones, though not all of them. Of tens of thousands of clones in the sample, approximately 95% were seen once. The sequencing input was peripheral blood mononuclear cells (PBMCs). The receptors were gathered from a human donor with classical Hodgkin lymphoma. Each CDR3 is given with its conserved first and last residue. Fields, in order: V gene, J gene, CDR3 protein.

v_gene: TRBV5-1
j_gene: TRBJ1-2
CDR3aa: CASSLAPDTFNYGYTF

v_gene: TRBV19
j_gene: TRBJ1-6
CDR3aa: CAPDRYNSPLHF

v_gene: TRBV5-4
j_gene: TRBJ2-5
CDR3aa: CASRGRGGPETQYF

v_gene: TRBV15
j_gene: TRBJ1-3
CDR3aa: CATSRDLVQTGNTIYF

v_gene: TRBV7-9
j_gene: TRBJ2-7
CDR3aa: CASSSGGQGNPYEQYF

v_gene: TRBV6-5
j_gene: TRBJ1-2
CDR3aa: CASSNSQGGIFGYTF

v_gene: TRBV5-6
j_gene: TRBJ1-6
CDR3aa: CASEQDNSPLHF

v_gene: TRBV30
j_gene: TRBJ2-3
CDR3aa: CAWSGGTDTQYF

v_gene: TRBV5-4
j_gene: TRBJ2-7
CDR3aa: CASSPKPGQGYYEQYF

v_gene: TRBV28
j_gene: TRBJ1-2
CDR3aa: CASSPTGEEDYGYTF